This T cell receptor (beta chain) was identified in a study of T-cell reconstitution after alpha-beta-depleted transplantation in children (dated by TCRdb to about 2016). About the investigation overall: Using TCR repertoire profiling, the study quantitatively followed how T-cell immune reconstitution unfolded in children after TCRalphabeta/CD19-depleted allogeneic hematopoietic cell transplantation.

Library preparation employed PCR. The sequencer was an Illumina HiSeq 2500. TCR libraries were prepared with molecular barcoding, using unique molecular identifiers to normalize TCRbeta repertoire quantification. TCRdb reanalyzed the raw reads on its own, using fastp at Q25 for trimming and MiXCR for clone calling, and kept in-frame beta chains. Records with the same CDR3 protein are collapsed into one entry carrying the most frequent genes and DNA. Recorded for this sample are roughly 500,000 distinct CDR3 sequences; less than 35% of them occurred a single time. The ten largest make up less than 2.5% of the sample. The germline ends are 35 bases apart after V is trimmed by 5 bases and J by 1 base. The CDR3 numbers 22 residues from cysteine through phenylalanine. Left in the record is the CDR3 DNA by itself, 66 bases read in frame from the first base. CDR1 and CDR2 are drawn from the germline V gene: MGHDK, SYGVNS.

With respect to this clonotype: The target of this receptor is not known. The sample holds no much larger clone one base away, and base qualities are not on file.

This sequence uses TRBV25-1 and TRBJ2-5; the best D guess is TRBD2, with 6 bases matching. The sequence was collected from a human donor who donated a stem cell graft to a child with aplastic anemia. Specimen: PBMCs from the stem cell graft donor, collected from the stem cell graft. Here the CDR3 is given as CASSFRSTVAEASGWPQETQYF. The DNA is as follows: TGTGCCAGCAGTTTTCGGTCGACAGTGGCCGAGGCAAGCGGGTGGCCCCAAGAGACCCAGTACTTC.